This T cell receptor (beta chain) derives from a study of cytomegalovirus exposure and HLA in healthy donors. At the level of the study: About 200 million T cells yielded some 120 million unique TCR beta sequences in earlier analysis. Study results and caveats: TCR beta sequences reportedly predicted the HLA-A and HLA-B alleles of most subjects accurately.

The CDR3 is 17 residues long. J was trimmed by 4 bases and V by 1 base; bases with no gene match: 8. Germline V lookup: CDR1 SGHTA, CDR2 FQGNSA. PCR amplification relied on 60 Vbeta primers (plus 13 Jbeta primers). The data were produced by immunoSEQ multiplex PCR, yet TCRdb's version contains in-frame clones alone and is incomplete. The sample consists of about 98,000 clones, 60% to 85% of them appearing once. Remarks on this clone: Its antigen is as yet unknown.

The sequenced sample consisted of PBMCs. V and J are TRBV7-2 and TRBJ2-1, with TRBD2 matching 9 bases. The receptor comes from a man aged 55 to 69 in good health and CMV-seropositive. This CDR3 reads CASSLVGGGASYNEQFF. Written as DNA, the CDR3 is TGTGCCAGCAGCTTAGTTGGCGGGGGGGCCTCTTACAATGAGCAGTTCTTC.